Listed below are T cell receptor beta chains from one sample, sequenced in a study of shared clonotypes between healthy human individuals. TCRdb's table, derived via immunoSEQ multiplex PCR, lists solely in-frame clones and lacks some. In the table there are about 2 million clones, roughly 96% of which are singletons. Sequenced material: naive CD4+ T cells sorted from blood. The receptors derive from a young man in good health. Each CDR3 is given with its conserved first and last residue. D genes are given only for firm matches. Clone size is not always given. Where it is, it says once, few, many or a class for expanded clones.

V gene	clone size	CDR3 length	D gene	J gene	CDR3 DNA	CDR3 protein
TRBV9	NA	13	NA	TRBJ2-3	TGTGCCAGCAGCGAGCAGGAATTGGATACGCAGTATTTT	CASSEQELDTQYF
TRBV30	NA	14	NA	TRBJ1-1	TGTGCCTGGAGTGGGGTAGGGGGGAACACTGAAGCTTTCTTT	CAWSGVGGNTEAFF
TRBV18	NA	14	NA	TRBJ1-1	TGTGCCAGCTCACCAACAGGGCCGAACACTGAAGCTTTCTTT	CASSPTGPNTEAFF
TRBV18	NA	14	NA	TRBJ2-7	TGTGCCAGCTCACTTGGGACATTTACCTACGAGCAGTACTTC	CASSLGTFTYEQYF
TRBV4-3	NA	15	NA	TRBJ2-7	TGCGCCAGCAGCCAAGAGGGTAGGGAATTCTACGAGCAGTACTTC	CASSQEGREFYEQYF
TRBV19	NA	13	TRBD1	TRBJ2-7	TGTGCCAGTAGTGTGGGACAGCGCGGGGAGCAGTACTTC	CASSVGQRGEQYF
TRBV10-3	NA	13	TRBD1	TRBJ2-1	TGTGCCATCAGTGAGTACAGGGGAGATGAGCAGTTCTTC	CAISEYRGDEQFF
TRBV30	NA	14	TRBD1	TRBJ2-7	TGTGCCTGGAACAGGGGGCGCGTGGGTGAGGAGCAGTACTTC	CAWNRGRVGEEQYF
TRBV5-1	NA	16	NA	TRBJ2-3	TGCGCCAGCAGCAGTCAGGGGATAGGCGGCACAGATACGCAGTATTTT	CASSSQGIGGTDTQYF
TRBV29-1	NA	13	NA	TRBJ2-7	TGCAGCGTTGAGGGCGACAGTTTCTACGAGCAGTACTTC	CSVEGDSFYEQYF
TRBV28	NA	15	TRBD1	TRBJ1-5	TGTGCCAGCAGTGAACAGGGGGCCGGGTGGCAGCCCCAGCATTTT	CASSEQGAGWQPQHF
TRBV5-4	NA	16	TRBD2	TRBJ2-2	TGTGCCAGCAGCTCTCCCCCGGGGGGAAACACCGGGGAGCTGTTTTTT	CASSSPPGGNTGELFF
TRBV11-2	NA	14	NA	TRBJ1-1	TGTGCCAGCAGCGGGATCTCGGGACCCACTGAAGCTTTCTTT	CASSGISGPTEAFF
TRBV30	NA	16	NA	TRBJ2-7	TGTGCCTGGAGTGGGGCTTCGATACGAATGCTCTACGAGCAGTACTTC	CAWSGASIRMLYEQYF
TRBV5-4	NA	12	NA	TRBJ2-1	TGTGCCAGCAGCTTGGATGTCAGTGAGCAGTTCTTC	CASSLDVSEQFF
TRBV28	NA	17	TRBD2	TRBJ2-5	TGTGCCAGCAGACATGGGGGACTAGCGGGAGCCTATGAGACCCAGTACTTC	CASRHGGLAGAYETQYF
TRBV27	NA	16	NA	TRBJ2-7	TGTGCCAGCAGTTTCTCTCGGGACACTATTTCCTACGAGCAGTACTTC	CASSFSRDTISYEQYF
TRBV5-1	NA	15	TRBD1	TRBJ1-5	TGCGCCAGCAGCCTAGGACAGGGAGAGAATCAGCCCCAGCATTTT	CASSLGQGENQPQHF
TRBV6-6	NA	15	NA	TRBJ1-2	TGTGCCAGCAGTGACTATGATGGGGAGAACTATGGCTACACCTTC	CASSDYDGENYGYTF
TRBV29-1	NA	14	NA	TRBJ1-1	TGCAGCTCCCTCCAGGGGAAAGGGGACACTGAAGCTTTCTTT	CSSLQGKGDTEAFF
TRBV7-3	NA	13	TRBD1	TRBJ2-7	TGTGCCAGCAGTTCAAACAGGGGCGGGGAGCAGTACTTC	CASSSNRGGEQYF
TRBV2	NA	11	TRBD1	TRBJ1-1	TGTGCCAGCAGTCGGACAGGCCAACCTTTCTTT	CASSRTGQPFF
TRBV7-2	NA	13	TRBD2	TRBJ2-7	TGTGCAACGAGAGGAGCGGGAGGTGGGGAGCAGTACTTC	CATRGAGGGEQYF
TRBV5-1	NA	14	TRBD1	TRBJ1-6	TGCGCCAGCAGCTTAGGACAGGGGAATTCACCCCTCCACTTT	CASSLGQGNSPLHF
TRBV5-1	NA	14	TRBD1	TRBJ2-7	TGCGCCAGCAGCGGAGGGACAGGGGACTACGAGCAGTACTTC	CASSGGTGDYEQYF
TRBV28	NA	14	NA	TRBJ2-2	TGTGCCATCTCCCTGGGGGAGAACACCGGGGAGCTGTTTTTT	CAISLGENTGELFF
TRBV2	NA	15	TRBD1	TRBJ1-5	TGTGCCAGCAGACCGGACAGGGGCAGCAATCAGCCCCAGCATTTT	CASRPDRGSNQPQHF
TRBV7-9	NA	15	TRBD1	TRBJ2-2	TGTGCCAGCAGCCAGGGACAGACGAACACCGGGGAGCTGTTTTTT	CASSQGQTNTGELFF
TRBV12-5	NA	15	TRBD1	TRBJ1-1	TGTGCTAGTGGTACACTCCGGGACAGGAGTTTTGAAGCTTTCTTT	CASGTLRDRSFEAFF
TRBV29-1	NA	18	NA	TRBJ2-5	TGCAGCCTAGTTCCCCAAAACGCTAGCAGGGGAGTCAGAGAGACCCAGTACTTC	CSLVPQNASRGVRETQYF
TRBV18	NA	14	NA	TRBJ2-3	TGTGCCAGCTCACCGGCTTCCGGCCCCCAAACGCAGTATTTT	CASSPASGPQTQYF
TRBV9	NA	12	NA	TRBJ2-2	TGTGCCAGCAGAAGAAACACCGGGGAGCTGTTTTTT	CASRRNTGELFF
TRBV14	NA	16	NA	TRBJ1-1	TGTGCCAGCAGCCAAATATCCCCAACGAGAAGTTTAGAAGCTTTCTTT	CASSQISPTRSLEAFF
TRBV18	NA	15	NA	TRBJ2-7	TGTGCCAGCTCACCACAATCTGGGATGAACTACGAGCAGTACTTC	CASSPQSGMNYEQYF
TRBV4-3	NA	15	NA	TRBJ2-5	TGCGCCAGCAGTAGGTCAGCTATGTACCAAGAGACCCAGTACTTC	CASSRSAMYQETQYF
TRBV29-1	NA	18	TRBD2	TRBJ2-1	TGCAGCGCGCTAGGGGGACTAGCGGGAGGATTCAACTACAATGAGCAGTTCTTC	CSALGGLAGGFNYNEQFF
TRBV5-1	NA	14	NA	TRBJ1-5	TGCGCCAGCAGCTTGGACGGGGGTAATCAGCCCCAGCATTTT	CASSLDGGNQPQHF
TRBV6-6	NA	16	TRBD1	TRBJ1-5	TGTGCCAGCAGTAAACAGGGACAGGGGGCAAATCAGCCCCAGCATTTT	CASSKQGQGANQPQHF
TRBV11-2	NA	15	NA	TRBJ1-4	TGTGCCAGCAGCTTAGGAGCCGGGTTTGCCGAAAAACTGTTTTTT	CASSLGAGFAEKLFF
TRBV5-1	NA	15	NA	TRBJ2-3	TGCGCCAGCAGCCGCGACGGCGCGGGCACAGATACGCAGTATTTT	CASSRDGAGTDTQYF
TRBV7-2	NA	15	NA	TRBJ2-5	TGTGCCAGCAGCCCCTTCTTCGGGGGACAAGAGACCCAGTACTTC	CASSPFFGGQETQYF
TRBV9	NA	16	TRBD2	TRBJ2-3	TGTGCCAGCAGCGTAGTTCCTAGCGGGGGCACAGATACGCAGTATTTT	CASSVVPSGGTDTQYF
TRBV27	NA	16	TRBD1	TRBJ2-1	TGTGCCAGCAAGATGACAGGGGATGGTACCTACAATGAGCAGTTCTTC	CASKMTGDGTYNEQFF
TRBV15	NA	14	NA	TRBJ1-1	TGTGCCACCAGCAGAGATCGGGCCGTGGGTGAAGCTTTCTTT	CATSRDRAVGEAFF
TRBV18	once	13	NA	TRBJ2-3	TGTGCCAGCTCACCATTCGGGGAAGATACGCAGTATTTT	CASSPFGEDTQYF
TRBV4-1	NA	15	NA	TRBJ1-1	TGCGCCAGCAGCAACACAGGTCGACAAACCACTGAAGCTTTCTTT	CASSNTGRQTTEAFF
TRBV4-1	NA	15	NA	TRBJ2-5	TGCGCCAGCAGCCGGACACAGGGGGGGCAAGAGACCCAGTACTTC	CASSRTQGGQETQYF
TRBV19	NA	14	NA	TRBJ2-3	TGTGCCAGTCGTTCGACCAGAAACACAGATACGCAGTATTTT	CASRSTRNTDTQYF
TRBV5-4	NA	16	TRBD2	TRBJ2-5	TGTGCCAGCAGCTGGCCGTCAGCGGGAGGAACAGAGACCCAGTACTTC	CASSWPSAGGTETQYF